These T cell receptor beta chains were read from a single sample in a study of cytomegalovirus exposure and HLA in healthy donors. Produced via immunoSEQ multiplex PCR; TCRdb's table is partial and in-frame only. The sample table includes over 65,000 clones. Material: PBMCs. The receptors were gathered from a young woman in good health and CMV-seronegative. Both conserved end residues are part of each CDR3.

CDR3: CASSPTVNTEAFF
J: TRBJ1-1
V: TRBV6-5

CDR3: CASSRDSYNEQFF
J: TRBJ2-1
V: TRBV5-4

CDR3: CASSEQGSNQPQHF
J: TRBJ1-5
V: TRBV2

CDR3: CASSSRGGGGNEQFF
J: TRBJ2-1
V: TRBV11-3

CDR3: CASSRTSGTTYNEQFF
J: TRBJ2-1
V: TRBV19

CDR3: CASSLAGGANYGYTF
J: TRBJ1-2
V: TRBV5-4

CDR3: CASSSGTGGGEQYF
J: TRBJ2-7
V: TRBV7-8

CDR3: CASSSGKETYEQYF
J: TRBJ2-7
V: TRBV7-6

CDR3: CASSPRQGREQYF
J: TRBJ2-7
V: TRBV7-9

CDR3: CASSPDRFSGNTIYF
J: TRBJ1-3
V: TRBV6-5

CDR3: CASSYSGNYGYTF
J: TRBJ1-2
V: TRBV27

CDR3: CASSEATSGGYEQYF
J: TRBJ2-7
V: TRBV6-1

CDR3: CASSLDTGSYNEQFF
J: TRBJ2-1
V: TRBV11-2

CDR3: CASSPIPQDRMQYF
J: TRBJ2-3
V: TRBV18

CDR3: CASSEEAGILAGELFF
J: TRBJ2-2
V: TRBV2

CDR3: CASSQGGWYNEQFF
J: TRBJ2-1
V: TRBV19

CDR3: CASTRQDYGYTF
J: TRBJ1-2
V: TRBV6-1

CDR3: CATSRLAGTDNEQFF
J: TRBJ2-1
V: TRBV15

CDR3: CASRLQGSPSSGNTIYF
J: TRBJ1-3
V: TRBV6-4

CDR3: CASSQEGATDTQYF
J: TRBJ2-3
V: TRBV4-1

CDR3: CASSQVQSAGGSYNEQFF
J: TRBJ2-1
V: TRBV4-2

CDR3: CASSIAGQAVGYTF
J: TRBJ1-2
V: TRBV19

CDR3: CASSQDRLNTEAFF
J: TRBJ1-1
V: TRBV4-1

CDR3: CASSLGASPLHF
J: TRBJ1-6
V: TRBV11-2

CDR3: CAWSPRQGRNQPQHF
J: TRBJ1-5
V: TRBV30

CDR3: CASSLPHGAQETQYF
J: TRBJ2-5
V: TRBV7-6

CDR3: CASSSTGSVYGYTF
J: TRBJ1-2
V: TRBV28

CDR3: CASSPGTGLRPQHF
J: TRBJ1-5
V: TRBV28

CDR3: CASSLVGKEAFF
J: TRBJ1-1
V: TRBV11-2

CDR3: CASSSASGPSYNEQFF
J: TRBJ2-1
V: TRBV6-5

CDR3: CSVRQGRTYNEQFF
J: TRBJ2-1
V: TRBV29-1

CDR3: CASRSDRELTDTQYF
J: TRBJ2-3
V: TRBV6-5

CDR3: CASSPMTGGGNTIYF
J: TRBJ1-3
V: TRBV19

CDR3: CSVYQGAHNEQFF
J: TRBJ2-1
V: TRBV29-1

CDR3: CASSLVVTGVPIF
J: TRBJ2-2
V: TRBV7-9

CDR3: CASSLTGSEKLFF
J: TRBJ1-4
V: TRBV5-6

CDR3: CAISELGQGVETF
J: TRBJ1-2
V: TRBV10-3

CDR3: CASSPTYQETQYF
J: TRBJ2-5
V: TRBV18

CDR3: CASSLAGGSQETQYF
J: TRBJ2-5
V: TRBV5-4

CDR3: CASSLYRGARNQPQHF
J: TRBJ1-5
V: TRBV5-8

CDR3: CASSRRAGQGHTEAFF
J: TRBJ1-1
V: TRBV5-1

CDR3: CASSLQRDIGNEQFF
J: TRBJ2-1
V: TRBV5-1

CDR3: CASTTDRVGGYTF
J: TRBJ1-2
V: TRBV6-1

CDR3: CAWSPPGSYEQYF
J: TRBJ2-7
V: TRBV30

CDR3: CASSPLGGNTEAFF
J: TRBJ1-1
V: TRBV6-1

CDR3: CASSRDRVGSEAFF
J: TRBJ1-1
V: TRBV5-6

CDR3: CASSERNSLQPQHF
J: TRBJ1-5
V: TRBV7-2

CDR3: CASSPSGVSYEQYF
J: TRBJ2-7
V: TRBV7-9

CDR3: CASSLSSGLDGYTF
J: TRBJ1-2
V: TRBV5-1

CDR3: CAWSGLRGIYGYTF
J: TRBJ1-2
V: TRBV30

CDR3: CASRTGGAPYNSPLHF
J: TRBJ1-6
V: TRBV27

CDR3: CASSRGLVRGPNDYGYTF
J: TRBJ1-2
V: TRBV7-9

CDR3: CASSYSGVQFF
J: TRBJ2-1
V: TRBV6-5